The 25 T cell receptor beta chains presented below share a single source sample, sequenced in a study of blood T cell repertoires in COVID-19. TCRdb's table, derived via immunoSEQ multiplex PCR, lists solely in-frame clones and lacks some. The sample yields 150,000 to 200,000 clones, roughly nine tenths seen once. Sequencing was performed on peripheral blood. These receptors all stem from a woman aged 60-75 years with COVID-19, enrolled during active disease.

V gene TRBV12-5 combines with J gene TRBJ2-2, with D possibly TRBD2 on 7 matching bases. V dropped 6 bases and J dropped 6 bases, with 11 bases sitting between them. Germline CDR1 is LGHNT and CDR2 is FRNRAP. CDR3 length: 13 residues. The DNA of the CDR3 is TGTGCTAGTGGCCTCGGGGGGCCCGGGGAGCTGTTTTTT. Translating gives CASGLGGPGELFF.

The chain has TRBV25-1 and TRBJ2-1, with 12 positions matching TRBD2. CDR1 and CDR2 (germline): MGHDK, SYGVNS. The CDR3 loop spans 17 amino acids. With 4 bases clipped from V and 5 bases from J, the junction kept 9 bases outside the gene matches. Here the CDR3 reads CASSALTGLAGNNEQFF. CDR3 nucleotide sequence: TGTGCCAGCAGTGCCTTGACAGGACTAGCGGGAAACAATGAGCAGTTCTTC.

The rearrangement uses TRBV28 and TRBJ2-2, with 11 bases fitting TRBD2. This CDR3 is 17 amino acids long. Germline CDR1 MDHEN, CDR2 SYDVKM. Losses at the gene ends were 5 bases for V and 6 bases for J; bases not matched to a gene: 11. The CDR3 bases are TGTGCCAGCAGTACAAGAGGGCTAGCGGGAGGTGCCGGGGAGCTGTTTTTT. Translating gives CASSTRGLAGGAGELFF.

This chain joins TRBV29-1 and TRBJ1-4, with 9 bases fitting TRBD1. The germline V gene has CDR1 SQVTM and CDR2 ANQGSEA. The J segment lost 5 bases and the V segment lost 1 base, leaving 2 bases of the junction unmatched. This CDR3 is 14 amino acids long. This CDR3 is CSVEGQGGNEKLFF. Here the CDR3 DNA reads TGCAGCGTTGAAGGACAGGGGGGGAATGAAAAACTGTTTTTT.

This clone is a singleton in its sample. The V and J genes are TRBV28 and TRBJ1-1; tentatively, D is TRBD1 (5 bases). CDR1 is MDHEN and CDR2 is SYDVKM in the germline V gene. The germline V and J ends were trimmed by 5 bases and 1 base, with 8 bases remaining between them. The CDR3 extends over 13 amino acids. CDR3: CASSGGANTEAFF. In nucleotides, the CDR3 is TGTGCCAGCAGTGGTGGGGCGAACACTGAAGCTTTCTTT.

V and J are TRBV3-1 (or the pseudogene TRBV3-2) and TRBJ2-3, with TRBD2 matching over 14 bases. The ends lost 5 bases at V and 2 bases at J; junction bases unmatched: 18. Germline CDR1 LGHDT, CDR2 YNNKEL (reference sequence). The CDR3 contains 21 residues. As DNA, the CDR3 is TGTGCCAGCAGCTCGCCGGGACTAGCGGGAGCTTCCAATCCAATCACAGATACGCAGTATTTT. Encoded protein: CASSSPGLAGASNPITDTQYF.

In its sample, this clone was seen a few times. CDR3 nucleotide sequence: TGTGCCAGCAGTTCCCTCAACAGCGCGGGAGTTCGGGAGCAGTTCTTC. It yields the protein CASSSLNSAGVREQFF. The gene calls are TRBV27 and TRBJ2-1, with TRBD2 identical over 7 bases. This CDR3 comprises 16 residues. Per the germline V gene, CDR1 is MNHEY and CDR2 is SMNVEV (reference sequence). V lost 4 bases, J lost 10 bases, and 16 bases stayed unmatched.

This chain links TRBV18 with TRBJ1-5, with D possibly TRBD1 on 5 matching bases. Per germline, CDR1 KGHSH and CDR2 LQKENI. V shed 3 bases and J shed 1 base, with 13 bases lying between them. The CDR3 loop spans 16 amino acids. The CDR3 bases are TGTGCCAGCTCACCTGCGGGGGGGAAAAGCAATCAGCCCCAGCATTTT. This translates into CASSPAGGKSNQPQHF.

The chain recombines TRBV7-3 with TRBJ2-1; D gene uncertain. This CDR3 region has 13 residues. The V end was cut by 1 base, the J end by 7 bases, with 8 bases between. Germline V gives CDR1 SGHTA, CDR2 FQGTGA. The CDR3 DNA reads TGTGCCAGCAGCTTAAGATACATAAATGAGCAGTTCTTC. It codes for CASSLRYINEQFF.

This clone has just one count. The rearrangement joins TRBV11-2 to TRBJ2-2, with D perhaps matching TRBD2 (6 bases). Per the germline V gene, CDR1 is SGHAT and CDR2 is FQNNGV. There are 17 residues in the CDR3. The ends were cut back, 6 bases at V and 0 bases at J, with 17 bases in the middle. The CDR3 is CASSSDTGTPNTGELFF. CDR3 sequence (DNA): TGTGCCAGCAGTTCTGATACCGGGACTCCGAACACCGGGGAGCTGTTTTTT.

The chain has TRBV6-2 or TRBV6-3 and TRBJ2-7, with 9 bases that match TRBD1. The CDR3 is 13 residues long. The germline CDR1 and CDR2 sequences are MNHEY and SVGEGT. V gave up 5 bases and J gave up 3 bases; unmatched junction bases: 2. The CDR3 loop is CASSGTGNYEQYF. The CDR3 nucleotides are TGTGCCAGCAGTGGGACAGGGAACTACGAGCAGTACTTC.

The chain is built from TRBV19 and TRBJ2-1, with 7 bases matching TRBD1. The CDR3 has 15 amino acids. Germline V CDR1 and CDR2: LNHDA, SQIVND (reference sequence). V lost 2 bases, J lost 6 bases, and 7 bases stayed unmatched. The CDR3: CASSIRDSVFNEQFF. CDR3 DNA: TGTGCCAGTAGTATAAGGGACAGTGTCTTCAATGAGCAGTTCTTC.

The CDR3 region has the DNA TGTGCCAGCAGCCCTGGACTAGCGGGATATCTACCTTACGAGCAGTACTTC. This gives the protein CASSPGLAGYLPYEQYF. The chain couples TRBV9 to TRBJ2-7, with 12 bases matching TRBD2. V gave up 4 bases and J gave up 4 bases; unmatched junction bases: 12. Germline lookup yields CDR1 SGDLS and CDR2 YYNGEE. The CDR3 contains 17 residues. The full variable domain, with the rest looked up from reference TRBV9 and TRBJ2-7, is DSGVTQTPKHLITATGQRVTLRCSPRSGDLSVYWYQQSLDQGLQFLIQYYNGEERAKGNILERFSAQQFPDLHSELNLSSLELGDSALYFCASSPGLAGYLPYEQYFGPGTRLTVT.

The CDR3 sequence is CASSQVSVPYNEQFF. DNA of the CDR3: TGTGCCAGCAGCCAAGTAAGCGTCCCCTACAATGAGCAGTTCTTC. This chain connects TRBV14 to TRBJ2-1; D call uncertain. The V gene lost 1 base and the J gene lost 2 bases, with 9 bases spanning the gap. Per the germline V gene, CDR1 is SGHDN and CDR2 is FVKESK. This CDR3 is 15 amino acids long.

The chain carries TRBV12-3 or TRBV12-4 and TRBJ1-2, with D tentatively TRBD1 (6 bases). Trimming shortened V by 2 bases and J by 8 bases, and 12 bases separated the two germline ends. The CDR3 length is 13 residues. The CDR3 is CASSLTGSGGYTF. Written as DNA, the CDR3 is TGTGCCAGCAGTTTAACAGGGTCGGGCGGCTACACCTTC.

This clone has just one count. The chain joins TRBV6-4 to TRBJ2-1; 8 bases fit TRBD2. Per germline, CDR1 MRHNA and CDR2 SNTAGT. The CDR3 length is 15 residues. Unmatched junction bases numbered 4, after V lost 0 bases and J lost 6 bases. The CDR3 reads CASSDSVAGSNEQFF. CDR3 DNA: TGTGCCAGCAGTGACTCAGTAGCGGGAAGCAATGAGCAGTTCTTC.

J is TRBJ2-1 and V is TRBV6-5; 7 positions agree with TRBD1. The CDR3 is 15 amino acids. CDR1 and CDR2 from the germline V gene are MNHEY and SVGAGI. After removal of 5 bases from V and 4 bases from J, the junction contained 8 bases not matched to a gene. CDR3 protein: CASSQQGIAYNEQFF. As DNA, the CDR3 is TGTGCCAGCAGTCAACAGGGGATAGCGTACAATGAGCAGTTCTTC.

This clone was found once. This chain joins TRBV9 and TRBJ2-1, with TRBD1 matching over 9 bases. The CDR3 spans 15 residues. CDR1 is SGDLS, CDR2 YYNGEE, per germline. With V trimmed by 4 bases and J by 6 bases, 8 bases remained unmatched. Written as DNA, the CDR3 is TGTGCCAGCAGCACCCGGACAGGGGACGCCAATGAGCAGTTCTTC. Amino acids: CASSTRTGDANEQFF.

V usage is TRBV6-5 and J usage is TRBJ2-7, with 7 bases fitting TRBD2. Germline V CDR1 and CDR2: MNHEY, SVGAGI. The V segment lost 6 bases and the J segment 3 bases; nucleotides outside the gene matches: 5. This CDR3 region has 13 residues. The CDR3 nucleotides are TGTGCCAGCAGCCTCACTAGCGACTACGAGCAGTACTTC. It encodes CASSLTSDYEQYF.

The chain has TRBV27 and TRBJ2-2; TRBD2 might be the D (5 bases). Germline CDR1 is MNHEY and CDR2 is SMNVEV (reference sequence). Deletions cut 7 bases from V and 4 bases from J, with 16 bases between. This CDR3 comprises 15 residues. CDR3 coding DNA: TGTGCCAGCATGGGGATCGGGATGGGCACCGGGGAGCTGTTTTTT. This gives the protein CASMGIGMGTGELFF.

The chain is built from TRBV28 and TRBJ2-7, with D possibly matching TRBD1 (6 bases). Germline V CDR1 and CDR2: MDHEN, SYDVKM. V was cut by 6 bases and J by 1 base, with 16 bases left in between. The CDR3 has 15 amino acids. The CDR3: CASSQTGTPSYEQYF. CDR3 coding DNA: TGTGCCAGCAGCCAAACCGGGACACCGTCCTACGAGCAGTACTTC.

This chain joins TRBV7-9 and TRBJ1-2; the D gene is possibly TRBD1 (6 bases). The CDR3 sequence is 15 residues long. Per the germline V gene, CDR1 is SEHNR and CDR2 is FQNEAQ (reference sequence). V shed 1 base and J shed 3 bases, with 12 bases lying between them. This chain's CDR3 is CASSLDGGAHYGYTF. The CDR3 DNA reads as TGTGCCAGCAGCTTAGACGGGGGGGCTCACTATGGCTACACCTTC. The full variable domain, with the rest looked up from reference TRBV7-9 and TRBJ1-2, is DTGVSQNPRHKITKRGQNVTFRCDPISEHNRLYWYRQTLGQGPEFLTYFQNEAQLEKSRLLSDRFSAERPKGSFSTLEIQRTEQGDSAMYLCASSLDGGAHYGYTFGSGTRLTVV.

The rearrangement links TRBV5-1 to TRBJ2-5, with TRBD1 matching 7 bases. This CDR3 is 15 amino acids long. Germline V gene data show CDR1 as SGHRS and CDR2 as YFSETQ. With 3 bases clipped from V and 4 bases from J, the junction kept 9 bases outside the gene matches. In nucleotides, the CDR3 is TGCGCCAGCAGCTCCCGGGACAGCATGGCAGAGACCCAGTACTTC. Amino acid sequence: CASSSRDSMAETQYF.

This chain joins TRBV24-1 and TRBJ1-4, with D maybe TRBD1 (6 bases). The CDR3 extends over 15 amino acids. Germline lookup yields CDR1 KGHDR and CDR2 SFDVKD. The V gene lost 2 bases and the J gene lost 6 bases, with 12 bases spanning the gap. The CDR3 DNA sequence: TGTGCCACCAGTGATTCAACAGGGTGGGATGAAAAACTGTTTTTT. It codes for CATSDSTGWDEKLFF.

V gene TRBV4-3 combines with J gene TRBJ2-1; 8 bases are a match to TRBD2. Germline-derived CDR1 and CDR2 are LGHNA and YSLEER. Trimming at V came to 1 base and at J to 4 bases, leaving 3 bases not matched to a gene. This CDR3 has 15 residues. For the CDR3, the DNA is TGCGCCAGCAGCCAAGCGGGAGGGGTTTACAATGAGCAGTTCTTC. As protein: CASSQAGGVYNEQFF.